The 13 T cell receptor beta chains in this list originate from one sample, sequenced in a study of blood T cell repertoires in COVID-19. Repertoires were generated with immunoSEQ multiplex PCR, while TCRdb's copy carries only in-frame clones and drops some. The table includes 250,000 or so clones, roughly 84% detected once. The sequenced sample was peripheral blood. Receptors originate from a woman aged 40 to 50 who had recovered from COVID-19.

This sequence joins TRBV28 and TRBJ2-3; 7 nucleotides line up with TRBD1. After removal of 4 bases from V and 3 bases from J, the junction contained 13 bases not matched to a gene. Germline loops: CDR1 MDHEN, CDR2 SYDVKM. The CDR3 is 17 amino acids. DNA for the CDR3: TGTGCCAGCAGTTCCCGACAGGGTGTCCTTAGGACAGATACGCAGTATTTT. This sequence encodes CASSSRQGVLRTDTQYF.

J is TRBJ1-3 and V is TRBV5-1; D gene uncertain. The germline V and J ends were trimmed by 2 bases and 3 bases, with 6 bases remaining between them. Germline V CDR1 and CDR2: SGHRS, YFSETQ. The CDR3 has 13 residues. CDR3 region: CASSFGFGNTIYF. CDR3 DNA: TGCGCCAGCAGCTTCGGGTTTGGAAACACCATATATTTT.

The rearrangement links TRBV4-1 to TRBJ1-2, with D possibly matching TRBD1 (6 bases). V was clipped by 7 bases and J by 3 bases, with 18 bases between them. Germline assignment: CDR1 MGHRA and CDR2 YSYEKL. The CDR3 contains 15 residues. The DNA of the CDR3 is TGCGCCAGCAACCCAAGCCCAGGGGCTGACTATGGCTACACCTTC. This sequence encodes CASNPSPGADYGYTF.

The V and J genes are TRBV3-1 (or the pseudogene TRBV3-2) and TRBJ1-1; 9 nucleotides align to TRBD1. Germline V CDR1 and CDR2: LGHDT, YNNKEL (reference sequence). J lost 10 bases, V lost 3 bases, and 9 bases had no gene match. CDR3 length equals 14 residues. The CDR3 DNA reads as TGTGCCAGCAGCCAGTCTAACAGGGGGCCCCGAGCTTTCTTT. Residues: CASSQSNRGPRAFF.

The V and J genes are TRBV29-1 and TRBJ2-5, with 8 bases aligning to TRBD2. This CDR3 has 14 amino acids. Losses at the gene ends were 3 bases for V and 5 bases for J; bases not matched to a gene: 8. Per the germline V gene, CDR1 is SQVTM and CDR2 is ANQGSEA. The CDR3 bases are TGCAGCGTTGATGGGTCGGGGGGGAGCGAGACCCAGTACTTC. The encoded protein is CSVDGSGGSETQYF.

The chain carries TRBV6-6 and TRBJ1-6; 10 nucleotides align to TRBD1. The CDR3 runs 16 residues. The ends lost 5 bases at V and 9 bases at J; junction bases unmatched: 10. CDR1 MNHNY and CDR2 SVGAGI come from the germline V gene (reference sequence). CDR3 protein: CASSKGLRDRGSPLHF. As DNA, the CDR3 is TGTGCCAGCAGTAAGGGGCTCCGGGACAGGGGTTCACCCCTCCACTTT.

This clone was detected only a few times. The chain recombines TRBV18 with TRBJ1-1; D is ambiguous. This CDR3 is 12 amino acids long. Germline V lookup: CDR1 KGHSH, CDR2 LQKENI. V was pared by 6 bases and J by 6 bases, with 11 bases between. CDR3 region: CASSPAGAEAFF. For the CDR3, the DNA is TGTGCCAGCTCCCCGGCCGGGGCTGAAGCTTTCTTT.

This clone has just a few counts. The chain uses TRBV7-3 and TRBJ2-3; 7 bases line up with TRBD2. Germline assignment: CDR1 SGHTA and CDR2 FQGTGA. The V gene end was trimmed by 0 bases and the J gene end by 3 bases; junction bases not matched to a gene: 3. This CDR3 is built from 15 residues. CDR3 DNA sequence: TGTGCCAGCAGCTTAACCAGCGGGGTGACAGATACGCAGTATTTT. Residues: CASSLTSGVTDTQYF.

This chain uses TRBV14 with TRBJ2-7, with 8 bases matching TRBD2. J lost 7 bases, V lost 3 bases, and 2 bases had no gene match. Germline V gene data show CDR1 as SGHDN and CDR2 as FVKESK. The CDR3 has 12 residues. CDR3 sequence reads: CASSHTSGEQYF. In DNA form, the CDR3 reads TGTGCCAGCAGCCACACTAGCGGTGAGCAGTACTTC.

Worth noting for this clone: At one end, the junction sequence differs from germline, possibly due to a read error. The chain recombines TRBV7-2 with TRBJ2-4; 7 bases line up with TRBD2. Germline CDR1 reads SGHTA; CDR2 reads FQGNSA. The CDR3 contains 12 residues. The CDR3 spells CASSLGGAGVNF. DNA for the CDR3: TGTGCCAGCAGCTTAGGTGGGGCGGGGGTAAACTTC.

Note on this clone: Distinct nucleotide sequences in the sample also encode this CDR3. The chain uses TRBV6-5 and TRBJ1-6, with a possible D match to TRBD1 (5 bases). Trimming took off 4 bases at V and 6 bases at J, with 10 bases between the two ends. The CDR3 covers 14 residues. Germline loops: CDR1 MNHEY, CDR2 SVGAGI. The CDR3: CASSFGQPNSPLHF. CDR3 nucleotide sequence: TGTGCCAGCAGTTTCGGACAACCTAATTCACCCCTCCACTTT.

The chain links TRBV10-3 to TRBJ1-2; D perhaps matches TRBD1 (6 bases). Germline V gives CDR1 ENHRY, CDR2 SYGVKD. This CDR3 is built from 13 residues. V was cut by 8 bases and J by 2 bases, with 12 bases left in between. The CDR3 DNA reads as TGTGCCATCTGGGGGGGCGAAAACTATGGCTACACCTTC. This gives the protein CAIWGGENYGYTF.

The CDR3 DNA is TGTGCCAGCTCACCACCGCGGACAGGGAACCATACCTCAAACTATGGCTACACCTTC. It translates to CASSPPRTGNHTSNYGYTF. The V and J genes are TRBV18 and TRBJ1-2; 8 nucleotides align to TRBD1. There are 19 residues in the CDR3. After removal of 0 bases from V and 2 bases from J, the junction contained 14 bases not matched to a gene. The germline V gene has CDR1 KGHSH and CDR2 LQKENI.